This TCR beta chain is drawn from a study of beta chain features in type 1 diabetes. About the study: Healthy donors and patients had similar age, gender and cell yields.

For this clone: Its matching antigen is unknown.

Study-wide points: Naive, central memory and Treg TCRB repertoires appeared more alike in patients than in healthy donors. Shortening of TCRB CDR3s, moderate but significant, appeared in all four CD4+ subsets of Type 1 diabetes patients.

Every bit of the isolated RNA underwent reverse transcription, so sequencing read expressed TCRB transcripts. Assay used: immunoSEQ multiplex PCR; TCRdb lists only in-frame clones, some missing. The repertoire holds 300,000 to 350,000 clones, with 9.3% as singletons. Germline CDR1 is KGHSH and CDR2 is LQKENI. The CDR3 loop spans 16 amino acids. With 2 bases removed from V and 2 bases from J, the gap between germline ends came to 12 bases. Naive, central memory, regulatory and stem cell-like memory cells within the CD4+ compartment were sorted using CD45RO/CCR7/CD25/CD127/CD95/CD27. The receptor comes from a young man with type 1 diabetes. The chain uses TRBV18 and TRBJ2-2, with D unclear. The sample taken for sequencing was central memory CD4+ T cells from blood. CDR3 in amino acids: CASSPNTQINTGELFF. In DNA form, the CDR3 reads TGTGCCAGCTCACCAAACACCCAGATTAACACCGGGGAGCTGTTTTTT. The full variable domain, its missing parts supplied by reference TRBV18 and TRBJ2-2, is NAGVMQNPRHLVRRRGQEARLRCSPMKGHSHVYWYRQLPEEGLKFMVYLQKENIIDESGMPKERFSAEFPKEGPSILRIQQVVRGDSAAYFCASSPNTQINTGELFFGEGSRLTVL.